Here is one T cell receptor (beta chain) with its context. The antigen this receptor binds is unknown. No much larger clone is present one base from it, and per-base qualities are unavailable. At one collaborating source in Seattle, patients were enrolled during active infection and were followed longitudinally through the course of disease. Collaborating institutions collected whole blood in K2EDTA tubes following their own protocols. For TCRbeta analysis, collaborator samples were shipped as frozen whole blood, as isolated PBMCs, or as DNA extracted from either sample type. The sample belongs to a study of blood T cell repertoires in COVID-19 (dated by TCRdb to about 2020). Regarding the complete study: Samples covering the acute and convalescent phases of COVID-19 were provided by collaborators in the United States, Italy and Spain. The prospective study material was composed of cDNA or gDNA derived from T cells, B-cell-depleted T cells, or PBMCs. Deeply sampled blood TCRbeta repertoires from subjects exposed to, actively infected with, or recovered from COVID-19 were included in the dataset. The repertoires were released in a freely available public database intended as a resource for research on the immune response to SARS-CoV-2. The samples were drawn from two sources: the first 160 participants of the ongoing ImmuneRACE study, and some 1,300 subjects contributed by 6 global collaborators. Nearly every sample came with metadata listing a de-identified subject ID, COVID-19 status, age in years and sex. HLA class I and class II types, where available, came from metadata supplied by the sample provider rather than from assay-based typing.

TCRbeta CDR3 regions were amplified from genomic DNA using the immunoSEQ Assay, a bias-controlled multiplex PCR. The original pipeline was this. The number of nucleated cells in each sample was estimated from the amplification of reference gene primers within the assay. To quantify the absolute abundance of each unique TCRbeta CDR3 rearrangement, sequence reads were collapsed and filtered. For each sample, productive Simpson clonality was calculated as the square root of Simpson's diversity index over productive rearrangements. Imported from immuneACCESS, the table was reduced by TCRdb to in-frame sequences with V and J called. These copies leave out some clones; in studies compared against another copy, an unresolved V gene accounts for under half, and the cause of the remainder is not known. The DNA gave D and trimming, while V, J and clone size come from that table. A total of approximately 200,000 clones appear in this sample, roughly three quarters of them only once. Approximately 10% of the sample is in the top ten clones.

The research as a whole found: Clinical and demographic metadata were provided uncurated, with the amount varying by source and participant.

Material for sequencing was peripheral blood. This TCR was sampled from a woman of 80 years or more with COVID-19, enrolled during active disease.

The DNA sequence reads TGTGCCAGCAGTTTATTGCAGGGTTTCAATCAGCCCCAGCATTTT. This yields the protein CASSLLQGFNQPQHF. Recombination joined TRBV27 with TRBJ1-5, with TRBD1 perhaps the D gene, on 5 matching bases. V is pared back by 1 base and J by 3 bases, with 10 bases lying between the germline termini. The CDR3 sequence holds 15 residues, the cysteine and phenylalanine included. Only the CDR3 region is kept as DNA, spanning 45 bases read in frame from base 1. CDR1 and CDR2 are drawn from the germline V gene (reference sequence): MNHEY, SMNVEV.